These 15 T cell receptor beta chains originate from one sample sequenced in a study of T-cell memory formation after mild COVID-19. MiXCR was run by TCRdb on the 5' RACE reads, yielding one entry per CDR3 protein. The table has hundreds of thousands of distinct CDR3 sequences, 25% to 30% seen once; the top ten hold 13%. Specimen: PBMCs or a T cell subset sorted from them (not recorded which). The source of these receptors is an adult woman who had mild COVID-19 (a few samples of this study predate the infection). Cell type and time point are not known.

This clonotype was detected only a few times. The rearrangement links TRBV10-3 to TRBJ2-1; 13 bases are shared with TRBD2. Per germline, CDR1 ENHRY and CDR2 SYGVKD. Unmatched junction bases numbered 9, after V lost 7 bases and J lost 12 bases. The CDR3 covers 14 residues. The CDR3 here is CAITGLAGEGRQFF. CDR3 in DNA: TGTGCCATCACTGGACTAGCGGGAGAGGGTCGGCAGTTCTTC.

The rearrangement uses TRBV7-2 and TRBJ2-7; D gene uncertain. The CDR3 sequence is 14 residues long. V dropped 2 bases and J dropped 0 bases, with 8 bases sitting between them. In germline, CDR1 is SGHTA, CDR2 FQGNSA. CDR3 sequence reads: CASSLFPGSYEQYF. CDR3 nucleotide sequence: TGTGCCAGCAGCTTATTTCCTGGCTCCTACGAGCAGTACTTC.

V is TRBV5-1 and J is TRBJ2-1, with 11 bases fitting TRBD2. The junction had 4 bases not matched to a gene; V was cut back by 4 bases and J by 4 bases. CDR3 length: 15 amino acids. Per germline, CDR1 SGHRS and CDR2 YFSETQ. CDR3 residues: CASSTSGGSYNEQFF. The CDR3 DNA follows: TGCGCCAGCAGCACTAGCGGGGGAAGTTACAATGAGCAGTTCTTC.

The chain recombines TRBV20-1 with TRBJ2-7; 8 bases line up with TRBD2. V lost 6 bases to trimming and J lost 2 bases; unmatched junction nucleotides: 6. The germline V gene encodes CDR1 DFQATT and CDR2 SNEGSKA (reference sequence). The CDR3 extends over 13 amino acids. CDR3 in amino acids: CSARRTSTYEQYF. Written as DNA, the CDR3 is TGCAGTGCCAGAAGGACTAGCACCTACGAGCAGTACTTC.

This clonotype has just a few counts. This rearrangement joins TRBV9 to TRBJ1-1; TRBD1 is a possible D gene (6 bases). The CDR3 consists of 16 residues. Germline loops: CDR1 SGDLS, CDR2 YYNGEE. V was pared by 2 bases and J by 0 bases, with 14 bases between. CDR3 protein: CASSVSPQGLNTEAFF. Written as DNA, the CDR3 is TGTGCCAGCAGCGTGTCCCCACAGGGACTGAACACTGAAGCTTTCTTT. The whole variable domain, filled in from reference TRBV9 and TRBJ1-1, reads DSGVTQTPKHLITATGQRVTLRCSPRSGDLSVYWYQQSLDQGLQFLIQYYNGEERAKGNILERFSAQQFPDLHSELNLSSLELGDSALYFCASSVSPQGLNTEAFFGQGTRLTVV.

This clonotype was counted only a few times. This chain joins TRBV7-8 and TRBJ2-1; 9 bases fit TRBD2. V trimming: 6 bases; J trimming: 2 bases; junction bases outside the gene matches: 5. Germline V gene data show CDR1 as SGHVS and CDR2 as FQNEAQ. The CDR3 covers 15 residues. The CDR3 sequence is CASRRASGTYNEQFF. The DNA of the CDR3 is TGTGCCAGCAGACGGGCTAGCGGGACCTACAATGAGCAGTTCTTC.

The V gene is TRBV6-6, the J gene TRBJ2-7; TRBD2 agrees at 7 bases. The germline gives CDR1 MNHNY, CDR2 SVGAGI (reference sequence). The length of the CDR3 is 16 residues. Trimming took 4 bases from V and 4 from J; bases not matched to a gene: 13. The CDR3 here is CASSSTTSFTVYEQYF. The CDR3 DNA follows: TGTGCCAGCAGTTCTACGACTAGCTTTACGGTGTACGAGCAGTACTTC.

The chain carries TRBV7-8 and TRBJ2-5, with 10 nucleotides matching TRBD2. The junction had 3 bases not matched to a gene; V was cut back by 0 bases and J by 5 bases. The CDR3 has 15 residues. Germline V CDR1 and CDR2: SGHVS, FQNEAQ. The CDR3 protein is CASSLAGLARETQYF. CDR3 sequence (DNA): TGTGCCAGCAGCTTAGCGGGACTAGCGAGGGAGACCCAGTACTTC.

This clonotype was recorded a few times. This chain connects TRBV11-2 to TRBJ2-1, with D possibly being TRBD1 (5 bases). The V end was cut by 4 bases, the J end by 3 bases, with 16 bases between. Germline V lookup: CDR1 SGHAT, CDR2 FQNNGV. This CDR3 region has 16 residues. The CDR3 DNA sequence: TGTGCCAGCAGCTCGCGACAGACCTGGTACTACAATGAGCAGTTCTTC. This gives the protein CASSSRQTWYYNEQFF.

This clonotype appeared a few times. This chain uses TRBV5-6 with TRBJ2-2, with TRBD2 as a possible D gene (6 bases). Germline CDR1 is SGHDT and CDR2 is YYEEEE. This CDR3 is 15 amino acids long. The ends were cut back, 4 bases at V and 0 bases at J, with 10 bases in the middle. CDR3 bases: TGTGCCAGCAGCCGGACGGGGGCGAACACCGGGGAGCTGTTTTTT. Protein: CASSRTGANTGELFF.

This clonotype appeared a few times. CDR3: CASSQDGEQYF. In nucleotides, the CDR3 is TGTGCCAGCAGCCAAGACGGCGAGCAGTACTTC. The genes are TRBV4-2 and TRBJ2-7; D gene unclear. This CDR3 spans 11 amino acids. The ends were cut back, 0 bases at V and 6 bases at J, with 3 bases in the middle. The germline CDR1 and CDR2 sequences are LGHNA and YNFKEQ.

The chain uses TRBV15 and TRBJ2-7, with D tentatively TRBD1 (5 bases). Germline-derived CDR1 and CDR2 are LNHNV and YYDKDF (reference sequence). The CDR3 is 14 residues long. Trimming removed 6 bases from V and 3 bases from J, with 15 bases in between. CDR3 in amino acids: CATSPSDTLYEQYF. CDR3 sequence (DNA): TGTGCCACCAGTCCCTCGGACACCCTCTACGAGCAGTACTTC.

This clonotype occurred once. The rearrangement joins TRBV4-1 to TRBJ2-1, with 10 bases aligning to TRBD2. The ends lost 0 bases at V and 4 bases at J; junction bases unmatched: 6. This CDR3 contains 17 residues. Germline-derived CDR1 and CDR2 are MGHRA and YSYEKL. The CDR3 protein is CASSQEATSGAYNEQFF. The DNA for the CDR3 is TGCGCCAGCAGCCAAGAAGCCACTAGCGGGGCATACAATGAGCAGTTCTTC.

The CDR3 bases are TGTGCCAGCAGTTACTCGACAGGGGGCTACACCTTC. This gives the protein CASSYSTGGYTF. The rearrangement joins TRBV6-6 to TRBJ1-2; 7 nucleotides align to TRBD1. Germline trimming cut 0 bases from V and 8 bases from J; bases unmatched to any gene: 0. Germline lookup yields CDR1 MNHNY and CDR2 SVGAGI (reference sequence). The CDR3 is 12 amino acids.

This clonotype was seen many times. The chain is built from TRBV7-6 and TRBJ2-7; no definite D call. The germline gives CDR1 SGHVS, CDR2 FNYEAQ. The CDR3 consists of 14 residues. The ends were cut back, 1 base at V and 2 bases at J, with 9 bases in the middle. CDR3 in amino acids: CASSLGAGPYEQYF. Here the CDR3 DNA reads TGTGCCAGCAGCTTAGGGGCAGGCCCCTACGAGCAGTACTTC.